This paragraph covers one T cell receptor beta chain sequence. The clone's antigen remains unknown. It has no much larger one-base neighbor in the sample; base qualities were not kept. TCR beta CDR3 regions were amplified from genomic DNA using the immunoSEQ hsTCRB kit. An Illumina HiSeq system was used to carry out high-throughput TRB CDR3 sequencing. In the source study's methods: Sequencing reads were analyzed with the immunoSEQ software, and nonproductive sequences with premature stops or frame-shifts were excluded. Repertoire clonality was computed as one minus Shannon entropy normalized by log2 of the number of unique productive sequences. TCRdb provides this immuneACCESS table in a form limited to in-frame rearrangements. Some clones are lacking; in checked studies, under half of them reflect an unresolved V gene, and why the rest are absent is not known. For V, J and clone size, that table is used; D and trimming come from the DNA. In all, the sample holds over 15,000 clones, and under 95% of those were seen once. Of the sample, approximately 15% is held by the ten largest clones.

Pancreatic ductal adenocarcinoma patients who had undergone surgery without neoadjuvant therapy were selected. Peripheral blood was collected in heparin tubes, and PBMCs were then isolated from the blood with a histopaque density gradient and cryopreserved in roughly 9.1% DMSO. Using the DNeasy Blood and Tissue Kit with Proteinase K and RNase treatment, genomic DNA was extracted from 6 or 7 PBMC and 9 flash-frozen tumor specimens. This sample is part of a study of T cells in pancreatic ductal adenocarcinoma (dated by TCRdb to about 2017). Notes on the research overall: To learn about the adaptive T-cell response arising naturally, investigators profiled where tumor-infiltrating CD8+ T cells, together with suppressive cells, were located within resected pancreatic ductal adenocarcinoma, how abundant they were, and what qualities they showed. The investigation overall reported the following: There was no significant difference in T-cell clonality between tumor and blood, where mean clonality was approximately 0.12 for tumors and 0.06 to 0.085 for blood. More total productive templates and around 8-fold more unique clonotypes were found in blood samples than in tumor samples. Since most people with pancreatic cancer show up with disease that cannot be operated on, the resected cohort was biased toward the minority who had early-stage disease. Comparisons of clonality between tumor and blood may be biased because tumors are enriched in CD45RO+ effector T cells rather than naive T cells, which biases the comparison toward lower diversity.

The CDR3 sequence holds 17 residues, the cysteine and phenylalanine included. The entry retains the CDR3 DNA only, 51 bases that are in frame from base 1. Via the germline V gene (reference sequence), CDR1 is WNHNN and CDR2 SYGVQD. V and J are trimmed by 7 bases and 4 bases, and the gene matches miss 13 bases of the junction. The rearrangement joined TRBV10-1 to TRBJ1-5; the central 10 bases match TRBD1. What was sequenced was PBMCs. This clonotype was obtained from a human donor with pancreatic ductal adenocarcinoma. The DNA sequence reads TGCGCCAGCATTCTAATAACCGGGACAGGGGAAAATCAGCCCCAGCATTTT. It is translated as CASILITGTGENQPQHF.